This T cell receptor (beta chain) was obtained from a study of monozygotic twins with inflammatory bowel disease (dated by TCRdb to between 2018 and 2020). In terms of the full investigation: The full study comprised 28 monozygotic twin pairs: nine German pairs (four IBD-concordant, five IBD-discordant) and 19 IBD-discordant Danish pairs. Each individual had, on average, about 151 000 unique TCRalpha sequences and 181 000 unique TCRbeta sequences available for analysis. The search for disease-associated traits relied mainly on comparing IBD patients with their genetically identical healthy co-twins within discordant pairs. What the study reported, not specific to this receptor: No single strong signal or clonotype linked to IBD turned up in the results, so the idea that one exists was not supported. Repertoire similarity did not differ between concordant and discordant twins, possibly due to limited statistical power. The analysis was unable to tell apart different T cell subtypes. Because patients received different immunosuppressive treatments, the repertoires may have picked up extra background noise and variability between individuals. Compared with healthy twins, IBD patients had fewer clonotypes in common with other individuals, a difference most pronounced in patients showing signs of disease activity. TCRbeta repertoire diversity, by inverse Simpson index, was decreased in IBD patients compared with their healthy co-twins.

From each donor, a roughly 2.3 ml peripheral blood sample was collected into PAXgene tubes and stored at -80 degrees C. Total RNA was isolated from whole blood with the PAXgene blood miRNA kit on an automated QIAcube, without T cell sorting. Peripheral blood from monozygotic twin pairs who were concordant or discordant for inflammatory bowel disease underwent deep TCRalpha and TCRbeta repertoire profiling using unique molecular barcoding. Smoking habits were recorded for all twin pairs, with individuals classified as current, former or never smokers. About this clonotype: The antigen it binds to is not known.

CDR1 is given as MNHEY and CDR2 as SVGAGI, both from the germline V gene. There are 14 amino acids in the CDR3, from cysteine to phenylalanine inclusive. Nucleotide data are not available. The method was 5' RACE. The input for every TCR library was around 4,000 ng of total RNA. For each sample, cDNA synthesis with SMARTScribe reverse transcriptase was split into eight separate reactions. Unique molecular identifiers containing a 6-nucleotide sample barcode were introduced through template switching during cDNA synthesis. Two nested PCRs of roughly 16 and 10 cycles amplified the TCRalpha and TCRbeta cDNA, and bead purification followed each PCR. Before amplification, cDNA was treated with uracil DNA-glycosylase and purified using the QIAquick PCR purification kit. The second PCR added Illumina TruSeq-compatible adapters along with sample-specific barcodes. TapeStation and Qubit were used to check library quality and concentration, and 5 to 6 ng of each library went into the pool. Pooled libraries were sequenced on an Illumina HiSeq2500 single-index Rapid Run with 2 x 100 bp reads and custom sequencing primers. The authors' pipeline ran thus. MiGEC version 1.2.6 was used for UMI-based consensus assembly to correct PCR and sequencing errors. MiXCR version 2.1.1 was used to carry out V(D)J alignment, clonotype assembly and CDR3 extraction. To normalise gene usage, clonotype sharing and MAIT/NKT TCR abundance, the analysis used the top 1000, 10 000 and 20 000 clonotypes per sample. Diversity was computed as the inverse Simpson index with the vegan R package after downsampling to 27 000 UMIs. Paired Mann-Whitney U tests were applied to discordant twin pairs, with Benjamini-Hochberg correction for multiple testing. Once TCRdb had reprocessed the reads, it stored one entry per CDR3 protein sequence and supplied no DNA. None of the V and J calls come from the authors' own analysis; TCRdb made them. The sample table on file contains 300,000 to 400,000 distinct CDR3 sequences. 2% to 3% of the sample is held by the ten biggest clonotypes.

The chain couples TRBV6-5 to TRBJ2-7. The sample taken for sequencing was blood. The receptor was isolated from a human donor with ulcerative colitis or Crohn's disease, or a healthy co-twin of an affected twin (not recorded which). The encoded CDR3 is CASSYSEGVNEQYF.